This T cell receptor beta chain was found in a study of control samples from healthy donors and cancer patients (dated by TCRdb to about 2020). This clone was picked up a small number of times. Its antigen is not yet known. No per-base quality is available; no much larger clone lies one base away. Library preparation employed the immunoSEQ multiplex PCR assay. TCRdb's version of the immuneACCESS table is confined to in-frame rearrangements and falls short of the full clone set. An unresolved V gene accounts for under half of the shortfall where checked; the remainder is of unknown origin. The sample yields tens of thousands of clones; nearly 95% were counted once. The ten largest clones take up about a quarter of the sample. Looking up the germline V gene yields CDR1 MDHEN and CDR2 SYDVKM. Deletion took 3 bases off V and 1 base off J, with a span of 23 bases between the germline ends. The CDR3 runs 19 residues from the cysteine to the phenylalanine. The only DNA kept is the CDR3, 57 bases in frame from the first base.

The sequenced material came from PBMCs. The V and J genes are TRBV28 and TRBJ2-3; the D segment could be TRBD1, given 5 matching bases. The TCR comes from a woman in her 50s with head and neck cancer. CDR3 protein: CASSFLTTVGPQGTDTQYF. The DNA is TGTGCCAGCAGTTTTTTAACGACAGTCGGGCCCCAGGGCACAGATACGCAGTATTTT.